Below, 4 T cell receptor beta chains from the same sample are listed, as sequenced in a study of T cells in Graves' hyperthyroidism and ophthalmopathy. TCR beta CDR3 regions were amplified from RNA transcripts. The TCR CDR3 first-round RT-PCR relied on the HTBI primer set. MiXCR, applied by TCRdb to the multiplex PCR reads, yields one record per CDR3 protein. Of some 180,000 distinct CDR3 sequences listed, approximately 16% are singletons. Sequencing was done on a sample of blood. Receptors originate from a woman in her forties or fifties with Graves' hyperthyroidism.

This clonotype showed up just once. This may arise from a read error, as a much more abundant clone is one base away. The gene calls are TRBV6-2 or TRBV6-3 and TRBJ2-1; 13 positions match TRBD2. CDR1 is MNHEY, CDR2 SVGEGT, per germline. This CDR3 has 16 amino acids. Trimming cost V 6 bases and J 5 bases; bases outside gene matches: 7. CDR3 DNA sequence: TGTGCCAGCAGCTCCCCGGGACTAGCGGGAAACAATGAGCAGTTCTTC. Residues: CASSSPGLAGNNEQFF.

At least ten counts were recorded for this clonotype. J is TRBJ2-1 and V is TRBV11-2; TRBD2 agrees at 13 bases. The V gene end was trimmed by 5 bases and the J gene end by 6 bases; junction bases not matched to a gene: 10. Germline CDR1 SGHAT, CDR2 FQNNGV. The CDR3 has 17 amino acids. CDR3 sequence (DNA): TGTGCCAGCAGCCTCCGGACTAGCGGGAGATCTGGCAATGAGCAGTTCTTC. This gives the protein CASSLRTSGRSGNEQFF.

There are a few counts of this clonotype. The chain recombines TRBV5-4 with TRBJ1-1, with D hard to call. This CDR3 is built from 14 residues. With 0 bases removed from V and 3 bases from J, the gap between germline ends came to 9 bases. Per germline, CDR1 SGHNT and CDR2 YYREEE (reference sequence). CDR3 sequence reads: CASSLAGVDTEAFF. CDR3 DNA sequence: TGTGCCAGCAGCTTGGCAGGTGTCGACACTGAAGCTTTCTTT.

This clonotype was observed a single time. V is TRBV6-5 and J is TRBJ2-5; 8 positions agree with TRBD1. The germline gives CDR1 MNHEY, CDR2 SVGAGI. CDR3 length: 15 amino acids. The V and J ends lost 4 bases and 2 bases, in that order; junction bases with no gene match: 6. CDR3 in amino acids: CASSSKWTGQETQYF. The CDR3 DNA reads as TGTGCCAGCAGTTCTAAATGGACAGGGCAAGAGACCCAGTACTTC.